This record covers a single T cell receptor beta chain. Its antigen remains unidentified. The input lacks base qualities; no much larger clone sits a single base away. This sample was taken from a study of sequential checkpoint blockade in melanoma (dated by TCRdb to the late 2010s). Context from the whole study: In a 1:1 randomization, patients received either first-line nivolumab then ipilimumab (arm A) or ipilimumab then nivolumab (arm B). Maintenance nivolumab was given following each of the two trial sequences.

The study at large found these results: Larger, independent patient cohorts are needed to validate the response-prediction model that combines TCR metrics and mutation burden.

The immunoSEQ Assay was used to immunosequence TCRbeta CDR3 regions from genomic DNA. Before high-throughput sequencing, the genomic DNA was amplified using bias-controlled multiplex PCR. Regarding the original processing steps: To quantify the absolute abundance of each unique TCRbeta CDR3 region, the sequences were collapsed and filtered. Clonality, defined as 1 minus Pielou's evenness, was calculated using only productive rearrangements. Clones with significantly greater frequencies in on-treatment versus baseline samples were identified using a previously published method. TCRdb's version of the immuneACCESS table is confined to in-frame rearrangements and falls short of the full clone set. An unresolved V gene accounts for under half of the shortfall where checked; the remainder is of unknown origin. V and J calls and clone size are given by that table; D and trimming were obtained from the DNA. The sample data list around 12,000 clones, and almost 85% of these were observed just once. The ten largest clones represent roughly 29% of the sample.

Sample treatment or condition, as interpreted from the label and publication: randomized to nivolumab then ipilimumab (arm A) or the reverse (arm B). No trial patient had received prior DNA-damaging chemotherapy. Live CD3+CD8+ cells negative for CD19 and CD56 were sorted from thawed PBMCs on a FACS Aria II flow cytometer. Samples were obtained from patients with melanoma enrolled in CheckMate 064, a randomized, open-label phase II trial of sequential checkpoint blockade. Peripheral blood mononuclear cells were collected by leukapheresis, purified using Ficoll-Paque, and frozen in human serum containing roughly 10% DMSO. Right after sorting, the blood CD3+CD8+ cells were verified to be >98% pure, and DNA extraction followed. V and J are trimmed by 6 bases and 3 bases, and the gene matches miss 4 bases of the junction. The germline V gene encodes CDR1 MDHEN and CDR2 SYDVKM. The CDR3 numbers 13 residues from cysteine through phenylalanine. Only the CDR3 region is kept as DNA, spanning 39 bases read in frame from base 1.

The TCR comes from a human donor with melanoma. The sample in question was CD8+ T cells sorted from blood (inferred from file names), obtained from a patient given nivolumab and ipilimumab in sequence. The chain links TRBV28 with TRBJ2-5; 7 middle bases align to TRBD1. The CDR3 sequence is CASSRTGEETQYF. The DNA is TGTGCCAGCAGCAGGACAGGAGAAGAGACCCAGTACTTC.